Each of the 31 T cell receptor beta chains below was sequenced from the same sample in a study of blood T cell repertoires in COVID-19. Data came from immunoSEQ multiplex PCR; TCRdb stores just in-frame clones and leaves some out. The repertoire includes over 100,000 clones, more than 85% of them detected once, and about 18% sits in the top ten. Sequencing was performed on peripheral blood. The receptors were gathered from a human donor with acute or convalescent COVID-19. The donor label of this sample is uncertain.

In this sample, this clone turned up once. CDR3 DNA: TGTGCCAGCAGCATCCGACAGGGGGCAGAGACCCAGTACTTC. Amino acid sequence: CASSIRQGAETQYF. V and J are TRBV11-2 and TRBJ2-5, with 10 bases matching TRBD1. V shed 5 bases, J shed 4 bases, and the junction held 4 bases outside the gene matches. Germline CDR1 SGHAT, CDR2 FQNNGV. The CDR3 runs 14 residues.

J is TRBJ2-7 and V is TRBV3-1 (or the pseudogene TRBV3-2); 7 nucleotides match TRBD2. The CDR3 sequence is 15 residues long. CDR1 LGHDT and CDR2 YNNKEL come from the germline V gene (reference sequence). Trimming cost V 2 bases and J 3 bases; bases outside gene matches: 7. Written as DNA, the CDR3 is TGTGCCAGCAGCCAATCCGGGACTAATTTCTACGAGCAGTACTTC. Translated, it gives CASSQSGTNFYEQYF.

The chain couples TRBV24-1 to TRBJ2-2, with 12 bases identical to TRBD2. The CDR3 has 18 residues. With 4 bases clipped from V and 1 base from J, the junction kept 6 bases outside the gene matches. The germline V gene encodes CDR1 KGHDR and CDR2 SFDVKD. CDR3: CATSDQSSGRENTGELFF. CDR3 bases: TGTGCCACCAGTGACCAATCTAGCGGGAGGGAGAACACCGGGGAGCTGTTTTTT.

The chain joins TRBV28 to TRBJ1-1; 7 bases align to TRBD1. This CDR3 is 16 amino acids long. The V gene end was trimmed by 2 bases and the J gene end by 2 bases; junction bases not matched to a gene: 8. Germline CDR1 is MDHEN and CDR2 is SYDVKM. CDR3 sequence: CASSLITGDINTEAFF. The CDR3 DNA sequence: TGTGCCAGCAGTTTAATAACAGGGGATATTAACACTGAAGCTTTCTTT.

The chain couples TRBV19 to TRBJ1-5; 7 bases fit TRBD1. J was trimmed by 5 bases and V by 4 bases; bases with no gene match: 5. The V gene's germline CDR1 is LNHDA and CDR2 SQIVND (reference sequence). CDR3 length: 14 amino acids. Here the CDR3 reads CASSSTRGYQPQHF. The CDR3 DNA follows: TGTGCCAGTAGTAGTACCAGGGGGTATCAGCCCCAGCATTTT.

V is TRBV12-3 or TRBV12-4 and J is TRBJ2-1; D may be TRBD1 (6 bases). With 3 bases removed from V and 7 bases from J, the gap between germline ends came to 10 bases. This CDR3 is built from 13 residues. The CDR3 here is CASSFSQGNEQFF. CDR3 DNA sequence: TGTGCCAGCAGTTTTTCACAGGGAAATGAGCAGTTCTTC.

The chain employs TRBV19 and TRBJ2-1, with D unresolved. Between the trimmed V and J ends, which lost 3 bases and 9 bases, there was a span of 6 bases. Germline CDR1 is LNHDA and CDR2 is SQIVND (reference sequence). The CDR3 spans 11 residues. Here the CDR3 reads CASSMRSEQFF. CDR3 sequence (DNA): TGTGCCAGTAGTATGAGGAGTGAGCAGTTCTTC.

V gene TRBV29-1 combines with J gene TRBJ2-7, with a possible D match to TRBD1 (5 bases). The CDR3 is 15 amino acids. Trimming cost V 4 bases and J 2 bases, with 18 bases left between them. Germline CDR1 reads SQVTM; CDR2 reads ANQGSEA. The chain's CDR3 is CSVVGGHKQTYEQYF. CDR3 in DNA: TGCAGCGTTGTGGGTGGACATAAACAGACCTACGAGCAGTACTTC.

The chain joins TRBV10-3 to TRBJ1-1; D gene uncertain. The CDR3 is made up of 13 amino acids. Per germline, CDR1 ENHRY and CDR2 SYGVKD. The V and J ends lost 2 bases and 7 bases respectively, with 11 bases between them. The CDR3 loop is CAISEDPGFEAFF. DNA of the CDR3: TGTGCCATCAGTGAGGACCCGGGGTTTGAAGCTTTCTTT.

The chain has TRBV12-3 or TRBV12-4 and TRBJ1-2; weak D call: TRBD1 (5 bases). This CDR3 spans 12 amino acids. The V gene lost 6 bases and the J gene lost 6 bases, with 11 bases spanning the gap. CDR3 bases: TGTGCCAGCAGCTTTACGGGGGATGGCTACACCTTC. As protein: CASSFTGDGYTF.

This clone was seen once. The chain recombines TRBV3-1 (or the pseudogene TRBV3-2) with TRBJ2-3; tentatively, D is TRBD2 (6 bases). V was clipped by 6 bases and J by 2 bases, with 15 bases between them. Germline-derived CDR1 and CDR2 are LGHDT and YNNKEL (reference sequence). The CDR3 loop spans 15 amino acids. CDR3 nucleotides: TGTGCCAGCAGTCGCACGGGACTCCTCACAGATACGCAGTATTTT. This encodes CASSRTGLLTDTQYF.

The rearrangement uses TRBV6-2 or TRBV6-3 and TRBJ2-2; TRBD1 might be the D (5 bases). V was cut by 4 bases and J by 6 bases, with 15 bases left in between. Looked up from germline, CDR1 is MNHEY and CDR2 is SVGEGT. The CDR3 runs to 15 residues. CDR3 coding DNA: TGTGCCAGCAGTTGGGGCCGGCTTGGGCCCGGGGAGCTGTTTTTT. Protein: CASSWGRLGPGELFF.

This chain links TRBV11-2 with TRBJ1-2; 9 bases are a match to TRBD1. This CDR3 is 14 amino acids long. The germline V gene has CDR1 SGHAT and CDR2 FQNNGV. V lost 5 bases, J lost 6 bases, and 7 bases stayed unmatched. CDR3 DNA: TGTGCCAGCAGCACCTACCGGACAGGGGATGGCTACACCTTC. This gives the protein CASSTYRTGDGYTF.

The gene calls are TRBV5-1 and TRBJ1-5; no reliable D call. The germline CDR1 and CDR2 sequences are SGHRS and YFSETQ. V was trimmed by 4 bases and J by 3 bases, leaving 8 bases between them. The CDR3 loop spans 13 amino acids. This chain's CDR3 is CASSDGDNQPQHF. In DNA, the CDR3 is TGCGCCAGCAGCGACGGGGACAATCAGCCCCAGCATTTT.

The chain has TRBV27 and TRBJ2-7; TRBD1 aligns across 9 bases. The CDR3 has 14 amino acids. The junction had 5 bases not matched to a gene; V was cut back by 2 bases and J by 6 bases. CDR1 and CDR2 from the germline V gene are MNHEY and SMNVEV (reference sequence). In DNA form, the CDR3 reads TGTGCCAGCAGTTTAACAGGGGGCCTGGGCGAGCAGTACTTC. Translating gives CASSLTGGLGEQYF.

The chain carries TRBV6-5 and TRBJ1-3; D is possibly TRBD1 (6 bases). V gave up 0 bases and J gave up 7 bases, with 13 bases separating them. Germline V lookup: CDR1 MNHEY, CDR2 SVGAGI. The CDR3 has 15 amino acids. The CDR3 DNA reads TGTGCCAGCAGTTACTCTGGACAGTCCGGGAACACCATATATTTT. Its translation is CASSYSGQSGNTIYF.

The chain couples TRBV7-8 to TRBJ1-3; 9 nucleotides align to TRBD1. Germline V gene lookup returns CDR1 SGHVS and CDR2 FQNEAQ. The V and J ends lost 5 bases and 0 bases, in that order; junction bases with no gene match: 26. This CDR3 region has 23 residues. CDR3 residues: CASSRTTNPSGQGDYLSGNTIYF. CDR3 coding DNA: TGTGCCAGCAGCCGAACCACCAACCCATCGGGACAGGGCGATTATCTCTCTGGAAACACCATATATTTT.

The genes are TRBV4-2 and TRBJ2-7, with 12 positions matching TRBD2. V lost 2 bases and J lost 1; bases outside the gene matches: 3. Germline CDR1 LGHNA, CDR2 YNFKEQ. The CDR3 totals 16 residues. The CDR3 here is CASSQRGLAGSYEQYF. Written as DNA, the CDR3 is TGTGCCAGCAGCCAACGGGGACTAGCGGGTTCCTACGAGCAGTACTTC.

The genes are TRBV7-2 and TRBJ2-2; 10 bases agree with TRBD2. There are 17 residues in the CDR3. Germline V gives CDR1 SGHTA, CDR2 FQGNSA. V trimming: 5 bases; J trimming: 3 bases; junction bases outside the gene matches: 9. CDR3 DNA sequence: TGTGCCAGCAGCCCTTCCCTAGCGGGAGCCTACACCGGGGAGCTGTTTTTT. This sequence encodes CASSPSLAGAYTGELFF.

The V and J genes are TRBV2 and TRBJ1-1; D is possibly TRBD1 (5 bases). The CDR3 covers 14 residues. V lost 6 bases, J lost 2 bases, and 13 bases lay in between. From germline, CDR1 is SNHLY and CDR2 FYNNEI. The DNA for the CDR3 is TGTGCCAGCAGGGCTGACAGCGCAAACACTGAAGCTTTCTTT. Its translation: CASRADSANTEAFF.

J is TRBJ1-3 and V is TRBV28, with unresolved D. V gave up 6 bases and J gave up 2 bases, with 8 bases separating them. The CDR3 runs to 13 residues. CDR1 and CDR2 (germline): MDHEN, SYDVKM. CDR3 residues: CASRSPAGNTIYF. CDR3 in DNA: TGTGCCAGCAGGTCGCCAGCTGGAAACACCATATATTTT.

Turning to this clone: Other DNA sequences from this sample encode an identical CDR3 as well. This chain links TRBV19 with TRBJ1-1, with 7 bases that match TRBD1. The CDR3 is made up of 13 amino acids. Germline V CDR1 and CDR2: LNHDA, SQIVND (reference sequence). Trimming cost V 5 bases and J 3 bases; bases outside gene matches: 3. CDR3 sequence: CASSVDRDTEAFF. CDR3 bases: TGTGCCAGTAGTGTCGACAGGGACACTGAAGCTTTCTTT.

V and J are TRBV20-1 and TRBJ1-2; D not resolved. From germline, CDR1 is DFQATT and CDR2 SNEGSKA (reference sequence). CDR3 length equals 10 residues. Trimming pared 5 bases from V and 6 bases from J, leaving 7 bases between. The CDR3 DNA sequence: TGCAGTGCTTTTCCCAATGGCTACACCTTC. Translation gives CSAFPNGYTF.

This clone was seen just once. This rearrangement joins TRBV12-1 to TRBJ1-4. TRBV12-1 has pseudogene status. This CDR3 has 14 residues. The CDR3 DNA reads TGTGCCAGCAGCTTTAATTGCGTGAATGAAAAACTGTTTTTT. This codes for CASSFNCVNEKLFF.

This rearrangement joins TRBV18 to TRBJ1-4; D might be TRBD1 (6 bases). CDR1 and CDR2 from the germline V gene are KGHSH and LQKENI. The CDR3 is 15 amino acids. V was trimmed by 2 bases and J by 7 bases, leaving 14 bases between them. The CDR3 region is CASSPLGRGGEKLFF. DNA for the CDR3: TGTGCCAGCTCACCATTGGGCAGGGGTGGTGAAAAACTGTTTTTT.

The chain carries TRBV5-1 and TRBJ2-2; a weak D match, TRBD1 (5 bases). The CDR3 runs 12 residues. Trimming pared 5 bases from V and 3 bases from J, leaving 5 bases between. Germline V lookup: CDR1 SGHRS, CDR2 YFSETQ. The CDR3 protein is CASRQDTGELFF. DNA of the CDR3: TGCGCCAGCAGACAGGACACCGGGGAGCTGTTTTTT. The full variable domain, its missing parts supplied by reference TRBV5-1 and TRBJ2-2, is KAGVTQTPRYLIKTRGQQVTLSCSPISGHRSVSWYQQTPGQGLQFLFEYFSETQRNKGNFPGRFSGRQFSNSRSEMNVSTLELGDSALYLCASRQDTGELFFGEGSRLTVL.

The rearrangement links TRBV5-1 to TRBJ2-7, with 11 bases that match TRBD1. CDR1 is SGHRS, CDR2 YFSETQ, per germline. The ends lost 5 bases at V and 7 bases at J; junction bases unmatched: 11. The CDR3 length is 15 residues. CDR3 in amino acids: CASSRDGQGAGEQYF. The DNA of the CDR3 is TGCGCCAGCAGTAGGGACGGACAGGGGGCAGGGGAGCAGTACTTC.

V gene TRBV6-4 combines with J gene TRBJ1-2; 7 nucleotides line up with TRBD1. Per germline, CDR1 MRHNA and CDR2 SNTAGT. The CDR3 has 14 residues. V lost 5 bases to trimming and J lost 0 bases; unmatched junction nucleotides: 3. CDR3 nucleotide sequence: TGTGCCAGCAGTCGGGACAGCTCTAACTATGGCTACACCTTC. This gives the protein CASSRDSSNYGYTF.

The chain employs TRBV30 and TRBJ1-2; no firm D call. CDR3 size: 14 residues. The germline gives CDR1 GTSNPN, CDR2 SVGIG (reference sequence). V lost 2 bases and J lost 4, with 14 bases in between. CDR3 DNA: TGTGCCTGGAGTAAGTGGGGAGAGGTCTATGGCTACACCTTC. Translation: CAWSKWGEVYGYTF.

This chain connects TRBV10-3 to TRBJ2-1, with 7 bases that match TRBD2. Looked up from germline, CDR1 is ENHRY and CDR2 is SYGVKD. V shed 4 bases, J shed 6 bases, and the junction held 6 bases outside the gene matches. The CDR3 runs 14 residues. The CDR3 protein is CAISGTGLGNEQFF. As DNA, the CDR3 is TGTGCCATCAGTGGTACAGGACTAGGCAATGAGCAGTTCTTC.

The V and J genes are TRBV6-5 and TRBJ2-1; D is perhaps TRBD2 (6 bases). The CDR3 length is 15 residues. V lost 5 bases and J lost 2, with 13 bases in between. CDR1 MNHEY and CDR2 SVGAGI come from the germline V gene. CDR3 sequence reads: CASSLGGAAYNEQFF. CDR3 in DNA: TGTGCCAGCAGTCTAGGAGGGGCCGCCTACAATGAGCAGTTCTTC.